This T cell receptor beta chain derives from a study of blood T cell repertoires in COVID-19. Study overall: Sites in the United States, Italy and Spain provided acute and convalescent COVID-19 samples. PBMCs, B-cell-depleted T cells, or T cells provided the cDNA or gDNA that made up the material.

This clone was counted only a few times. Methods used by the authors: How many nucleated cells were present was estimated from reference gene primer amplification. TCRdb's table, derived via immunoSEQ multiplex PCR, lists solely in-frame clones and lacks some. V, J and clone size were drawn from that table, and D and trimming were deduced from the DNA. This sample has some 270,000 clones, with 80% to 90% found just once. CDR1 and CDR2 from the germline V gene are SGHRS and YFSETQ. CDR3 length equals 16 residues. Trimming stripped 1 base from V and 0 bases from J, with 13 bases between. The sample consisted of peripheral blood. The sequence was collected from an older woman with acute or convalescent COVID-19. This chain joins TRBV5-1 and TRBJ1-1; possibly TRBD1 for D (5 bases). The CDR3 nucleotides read TGCGCCAGCAGCTTGTGGGGGGACTATATGAACACTGAAGCTTTCTTT. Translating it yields CASSLWGDYMNTEAFF.